Following are 16 T cell receptor beta chains from one sample sequenced in a study of response to subunit inactivated influenza vaccine. TCRdb itself ran the RT-PCR reads through MiXCR, one entry per CDR3 protein. The repertoire consists of approximately 700,000 distinct CDR3 sequences, with 15% to 19% occurring once and the leading ten covering approximately 10%. The sample here was PBMCs from blood, taken 11 to 12 days after vaccination. These TCRs come from a man aged 45-65 years who received an inactivated influenza vaccine.

The sample holds many counts of this clonotype. One end of the junction is discordant with germline, which a read error may explain. The chain links TRBV5-1 to TRBJ2-3; tentatively, D is TRBD2 (5 bases). The CDR3 extends over 13 amino acids. Per the germline V gene, CDR1 is SGHRS and CDR2 is YFSETQ. In DNA form, the CDR3 reads TGTGCCAGCAGCGGCCGGGGAACAGATACGCAGTATTTT. This gives the protein CASSGRGTDTQYF.

The chain couples TRBV20-1 to TRBJ1-2; D unclear. With 2 bases removed from V and 7 bases from J, the gap between germline ends came to 11 bases. The CDR3 length is 12 residues. CDR1 and CDR2 from the germline V gene are DFQATT and SNEGSKA (reference sequence). CDR3 bases: TGCAGTGCTAGAAGGGTAGTCGGTGGCTACACCTTC. It translates to CSARRVVGGYTF.

This clonotype has a count of ten or more. The chain recombines TRBV5-1 with TRBJ2-7, with D perhaps being TRBD1 or TRBD2 (5 bases each). The V end lost 3 bases, the J end lost 3 bases, and 10 bases lay between the germline ends. Germline CDR1 and CDR2: SGHRS and YFSETQ. The CDR3 contains 13 residues. Here the CDR3 reads CASSSGRDYEQYF. CDR3 in DNA: TGCGCCAGCAGCTCGGGACGGGACTACGAGCAGTACTTC. The complete variable domain, with remaining parts taken from reference TRBV5-1 and TRBJ2-7, reads KAGVTQTPRYLIKTRGQQVTLSCSPISGHRSVSWYQQTPGQGLQFLFEYFSETQRNKGNFPGRFSGRQFSNSRSEMNVSTLELGDSALYLCASSSGRDYEQYFGPGTRLTVT.

A few counts support this clonotype. The chain has TRBV29-1 and TRBJ1-2, with D possibly matching TRBD1 (6 bases). CDR1 SQVTM and CDR2 ANQGSEA come from the germline V gene. Trimming removed 3 bases at V and 3 bases at J, with 14 bases between. The CDR3 contains 14 residues. The CDR3 DNA follows: TGCAGCGTTGATGAGGGGGGGGCGGACTATGGCTACACCTTC. Translation: CSVDEGGADYGYTF.

This chain uses TRBV10-2 with TRBJ2-3; TRBD2 aligns across 7 bases. Germline loops: CDR1 WSHSY, CDR2 SAAADI. Unmatched junction bases numbered 5, after V lost 0 bases and J lost 2 bases. This CDR3 contains 16 residues. CDR3 sequence: CASSESGTTLTDTQYF. CDR3 sequence (DNA): TGCGCCAGCAGTGAGTCAGGGACTACCCTCACAGATACGCAGTATTTT.

Only a few counts were recorded for this clonotype. The rearrangement links TRBV7-2 to TRBJ2-7; 11 nucleotides line up with TRBD1. The CDR3 is made up of 16 amino acids. Trimming removed 0 bases from V and 3 bases from J; junction bases left unmatched: 4. Per germline, CDR1 SGHTA and CDR2 FQGNSA. The CDR3 spells CASSLAGQGVLYEQYF. The DNA of the CDR3 is TGTGCCAGCAGCTTAGCGGGACAGGGGGTACTCTACGAGCAGTACTTC.

The rearrangement uses TRBV7-9 and TRBJ1-6; the D is unclear. Trimming left V 5 bases short and J 11 bases short, with 13 bases between. This CDR3 has 13 amino acids. Germline lookup yields CDR1 SEHNR and CDR2 FQNEAQ (reference sequence). CDR3: CASSRRTETPLHF. The CDR3 DNA is TGTGCCAGCAGCCGAAGGACGGAGACACCCCTCCACTTT.

This clonotype was counted between two and nine times. The chain has TRBV3-1 and TRBJ2-1; 11 bases line up with TRBD1. Trimming took 4 bases from V and 3 from J; bases not matched to a gene: 5. This CDR3 comprises 16 residues. Germline V lookup: CDR1 LGHDT, CDR2 YNNKEL (reference sequence). CDR3 bases: TGTGCCAGCAGCCCATCGGGACAGGGGGTCTACAATGAGCAGTTCTTC. This encodes CASSPSGQGVYNEQFF.

This clonotype has a handful of counts. The chain has TRBV20-1 and TRBJ2-5, with 10 bases fitting TRBD2. J was trimmed by 5 bases and V by 4 bases; bases with no gene match: 10. CDR3 length: 15 residues. CDR1 is DFQATT, CDR2 SNEGSKA, per germline (reference sequence). CDR3 sequence reads: CSATPPSGSLETQYF. CDR3 in DNA: TGCAGTGCTACTCCCCCTAGCGGGAGTCTTGAGACCCAGTACTTC.

The rearrangement uses TRBV5-5 and TRBJ1-4; 9 bases map to TRBD1. The trim removed 4 bases at V and 8 bases at J, leaving 9 bases unmatched. In germline, CDR1 is SGHKS, CDR2 YYEKEE (reference sequence). The CDR3 has 15 amino acids. The CDR3 region is CASSPRDREAEKLFF. The CDR3 DNA reads TGTGCCAGCAGCCCCAGGGACAGGGAGGCCGAAAAACTGTTTTTT.

This chain connects TRBV9 to TRBJ1-2; D gene uncertain. The CDR3 length is 15 residues. V shed 0 bases and J shed 4 bases, with 13 bases lying between them. The germline V gene encodes CDR1 SGDLS and CDR2 YYNGEE. In DNA form, the CDR3 reads TGTGCCAGCAGCGTAGATCCGACATCAACCTATGGCTACACCTTC. It is translated as CASSVDPTSTYGYTF. Full variable domain (missing parts from reference TRBV9 and TRBJ1-2): DSGVTQTPKHLITATGQRVTLRCSPRSGDLSVYWYQQSLDQGLQFLIQYYNGEERAKGNILERFSAQQFPDLHSELNLSSLELGDSALYFCASSVDPTSTYGYTFGSGTRLTVV.

In its sample, this clonotype was seen a few times. The CDR3 DNA reads TGTGCCATCAGTGATGCCCCACAGGGGATGAGAAACACCATATATTTT. Translating it yields CAISDAPQGMRNTIYF. The J gene is TRBJ1-3, the V gene TRBV10-3; 7 nucleotides agree with TRBD1. CDR1 is ENHRY, CDR2 SYGVKD, per germline. This CDR3 comprises 16 residues. V shed 3 bases, J shed 5 bases, and the junction held 10 bases outside the gene matches.

The V and J genes are TRBV20-1 and TRBJ2-7, with TRBD2 matching over 9 bases. Germline V CDR1 and CDR2: DFQATT, SNEGSKA (reference sequence). The V segment lost 5 bases and the J segment 7 bases; nucleotides outside the gene matches: 12. The CDR3 contains 14 residues. The CDR3 DNA reads as TGCAGTGCTCGTTCCGCGGGAGGGCCTTGGGAGCAGTACTTC. This codes for CSARSAGGPWEQYF.

The rearrangement uses TRBV10-2 and TRBJ1-1; D remains ambiguous. Per germline, CDR1 WSHSY and CDR2 SAAADI. With 10 bases removed from V and 4 bases from J, the gap between germline ends came to 16 bases. The CDR3 has 13 amino acids. For the CDR3, the DNA is TGCGCCACCGAGACCGGCCGTGGCACTGAAGCTTTCTTT. Translation: CATETGRGTEAFF.

This clonotype was detected only a few times. V usage is TRBV2 and J usage is TRBJ1-2; unclear D gene. The V gene's germline CDR1 is SNHLY and CDR2 FYNNEI. The CDR3 is 13 residues long. Trimming left V 4 bases short and J 4 bases short, with 10 bases between. For the CDR3, the DNA is TGTGCCAGCAGTGCTACACCGAGCTATGGCTACACCTTC. Translating it yields CASSATPSYGYTF.

The V gene is TRBV14, the J gene TRBJ2-1; D perhaps matches TRBD1 (7 bases). The germline V and J ends were trimmed by 3 bases and 9 bases, with 18 bases remaining between them. Germline V gene data show CDR1 as SGHDN and CDR2 as FVKESK. This CDR3 is built from 15 residues. CDR3 amino acids: CASSHLGRGATEQFF. The CDR3 bases are TGTGCCAGCAGCCACCTGGGCAGGGGGGCAACTGAGCAGTTCTTC.